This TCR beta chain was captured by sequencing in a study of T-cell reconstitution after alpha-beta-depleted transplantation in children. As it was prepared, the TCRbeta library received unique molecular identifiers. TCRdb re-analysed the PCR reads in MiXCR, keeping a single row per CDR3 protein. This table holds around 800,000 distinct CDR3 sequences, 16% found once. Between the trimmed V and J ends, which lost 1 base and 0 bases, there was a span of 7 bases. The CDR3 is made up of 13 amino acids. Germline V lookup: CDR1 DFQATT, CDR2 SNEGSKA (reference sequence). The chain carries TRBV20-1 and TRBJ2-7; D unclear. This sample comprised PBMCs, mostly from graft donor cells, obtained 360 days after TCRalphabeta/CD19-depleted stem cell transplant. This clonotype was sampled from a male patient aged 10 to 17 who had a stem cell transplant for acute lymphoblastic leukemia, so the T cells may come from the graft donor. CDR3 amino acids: CSARVSNSYEQYF. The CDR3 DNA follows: TGCAGTGCTAGAGTGAGTAACTCCTACGAGCAGTACTTC.